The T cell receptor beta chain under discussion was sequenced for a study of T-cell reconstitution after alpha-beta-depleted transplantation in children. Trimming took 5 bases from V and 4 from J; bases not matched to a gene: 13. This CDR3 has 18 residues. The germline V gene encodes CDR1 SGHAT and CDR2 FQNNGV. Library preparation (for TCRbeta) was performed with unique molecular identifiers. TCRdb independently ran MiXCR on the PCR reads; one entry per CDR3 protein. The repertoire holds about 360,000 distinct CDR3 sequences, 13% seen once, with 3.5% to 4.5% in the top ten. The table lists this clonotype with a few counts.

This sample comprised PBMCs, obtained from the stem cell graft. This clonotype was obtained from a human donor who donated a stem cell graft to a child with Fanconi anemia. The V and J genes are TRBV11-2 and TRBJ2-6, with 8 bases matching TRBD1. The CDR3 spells CASSPGQGSPTGANVLTF. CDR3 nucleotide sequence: TGTGCCAGCAGCCCAGGACAGGGCTCCCCTACCGGGGCCAACGTCCTGACTTTC.